This entry concerns a single T cell receptor (beta chain). The sample originates from a study of CD8+ T cells in alopecia areata. Germline CDR1 is LNHNV and CDR2 is YYDKDF (reference sequence). V dropped 1 base and J dropped 13 bases, with 11 bases sitting between them. The length of the CDR3 is 13 residues. RNA extraction was followed by reverse transcription into cDNA, which acted as the sequencing template. Measured with immunoSEQ multiplex PCR; TCRdb has only the in-frame clones, and not every one. The sample comprises 150,000 to 200,000 clones, around three fifths of which are singletons, and 14% rests with the top ten. Specified treatment: oral pan-JAK inhibitor, 5-10 mg twice daily.

The source of this sequence is a human donor with alopecia areata. V and J are TRBV15 and TRBJ1-6; D remains unclear. Material: CD4+ T cells sorted from blood, obtained at week 24, from a patient treated with tofacitinib. CDR3: CATSRARRSPLHF. The CDR3 coding sequence is TGTGCCACCAGCAGAGCCCGTAGGTCCCCCCTCCACTTT.